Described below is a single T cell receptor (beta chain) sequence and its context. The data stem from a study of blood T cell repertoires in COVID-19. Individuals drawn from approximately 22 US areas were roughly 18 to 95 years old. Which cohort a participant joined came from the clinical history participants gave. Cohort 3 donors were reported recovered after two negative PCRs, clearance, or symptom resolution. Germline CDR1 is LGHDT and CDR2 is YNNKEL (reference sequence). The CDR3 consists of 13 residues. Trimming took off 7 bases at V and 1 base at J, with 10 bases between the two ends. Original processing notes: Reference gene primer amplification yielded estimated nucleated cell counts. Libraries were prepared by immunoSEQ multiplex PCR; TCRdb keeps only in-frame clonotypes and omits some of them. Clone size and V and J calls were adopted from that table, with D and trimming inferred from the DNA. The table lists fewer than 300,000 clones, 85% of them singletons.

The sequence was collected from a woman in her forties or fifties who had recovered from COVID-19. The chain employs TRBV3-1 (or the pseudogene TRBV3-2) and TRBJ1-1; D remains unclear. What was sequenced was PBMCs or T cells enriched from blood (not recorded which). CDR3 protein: CASTMNRNTEAFF. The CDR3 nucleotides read TGTGCCAGCACCATGAATAGGAACACTGAAGCTTTCTTT.